A selection of T cell receptor beta chains follows, all from one sample in a study of blood T cell repertoires in COVID-19. Only in-frame clones appear in the TCRdb table, and some are missing; sequencing was by immunoSEQ multiplex PCR. The top ten hold 3.5% to 4.5% of the sample, which has 150,000 to 200,000 clones, just under 90% seen once. Sample: peripheral blood. These receptors all stem from a man younger than 35 with active or convalescent COVID-19. CDR3s include the opening cysteine and the closing phenylalanine or tryptophan. The order of the fields is V gene, D gene, J gene, CDR3 DNA, CDR3 protein. D genes are given only for firm matches.

>TRBV15|NA|TRBJ2-5
TGTGCCACCAGCGAGGACTACCCAGAGACCCAGTACTTC
CATSEDYPETQYF
>TRBV9|TRBD1|TRBJ1-2
TGTGCCAGCAGCGTAGGAGGGACAGATACCTATGGCTACACCTTC
CASSVGGTDTYGYTF
>TRBV18|TRBD1|TRBJ1-4
TGTGCCAGCACGGGACAGCGGGATGAAAAACTGTTTTTT
CASTGQRDEKLFF
>TRBV5-4|TRBD1|TRBJ1-2
TGTGCCAGCAGCTTGGGAGGCAGGGGGACCGGGAACTATGGCTACACCTTC
CASSLGGRGTGNYGYTF
>TRBV6-5|NA|TRBJ1-1
TGTGCCAGCAGTTACTCGAAGAGCACTGAAGCTTTCTTT
CASSYSKSTEAFF
>TRBV24-1|TRBD1|TRBJ2-5
TGTGCCACCAGTGACACGGGACAGGGCCAAGAGACCCAGTACTTC
CATSDTGQGQETQYF
>TRBV7-8|TRBD1|TRBJ1-2
TGTGCCAGCAGCACGGACAGGGAATGGTATGGCTACACCTTC
CASSTDREWYGYTF
>TRBV13|NA|TRBJ2-7
TGTGCCAGCAGCCCCGGTCTGAGCGCCTACGAGCAGTACTTC
CASSPGLSAYEQYF
>TRBV5-1|TRBD1|TRBJ1-6
TGCGCCAGCAGCTTGGATGGACAGGGAGCGTGGTCACCCCTCCACTTT
CASSLDGQGAWSPLHF
>TRBV4-1|TRBD1|TRBJ1-3
TGCGCCAGCAGCCGAGGGACAGCCTCTGGAAACACCATATATTTT
CASSRGTASGNTIYF